Listed below are T cell receptor beta chains from one sample, sequenced in a study of blood T cell repertoires in COVID-19. The repertoire was sequenced with immunoSEQ multiplex PCR; TCRdb's copy has only in-frame clones and lacks some. The data contain 270,000 or so clones, about 88% of them singletons. The sequenced material came from peripheral blood. The receptor source for this set is a woman between 40 and 55 years old who had recovered from COVID-19. Each CDR3 is given with its conserved first and last residue.

J gene: TRBJ2-7; V gene: TRBV28; CDR3 protein: CASSDTGEQYF
J gene: TRBJ2-1; V gene: TRBV7-2; CDR3 protein: CASSLYRQGFF
J gene: TRBJ2-1; V gene: TRBV7-9; CDR3 protein: CASSRGSGEQFF
J gene: TRBJ2-2; V gene: TRBV3-1/TRBV3-2; CDR3 protein: CASSAQGTGELFF
J gene: TRBJ2-5; V gene: TRBV14; CDR3 protein: CASSQEGVQEMTQYF
J gene: TRBJ1-4; V gene: TRBV6-5; CDR3 protein: CASFRSTNEKLFF
J gene: TRBJ2-2; V gene: TRBV30; CDR3 protein: CAWSVSGSTGELFF
J gene: TRBJ2-4; V gene: TRBV15; CDR3 protein: CATSRVGQGAKNIQYF
J gene: TRBJ2-5; V gene: TRBV30; CDR3 protein: CAWTIAGVEETQYF
J gene: TRBJ1-1; V gene: TRBV24-1; CDR3 protein: CATMGQGPTEAFF
J gene: TRBJ1-2; V gene: TRBV4-3; CDR3 protein: CASSPQGAPHYGYTF
J gene: TRBJ2-1; V gene: TRBV7-9; CDR3 protein: CASSSRSGGGNEQFF
J gene: TRBJ1-4; V gene: TRBV11-2; CDR3 protein: CASSLVGRQGREKLFF
J gene: TRBJ2-1; V gene: TRBV24-1; CDR3 protein: CATSDRPGYPYNEQFF
J gene: TRBJ2-5; V gene: TRBV10-1; CDR3 protein: CASSEFVGTGQETQYF
J gene: TRBJ1-1; V gene: TRBV18; CDR3 protein: CASSPSGGNTEAFF
J gene: TRBJ1-4; V gene: TRBV2; CDR3 protein: CASSDATGSGEKLFF
J gene: TRBJ2-2; V gene: TRBV3-1/TRBV3-2; CDR3 protein: CASSHLDTGELFF
J gene: TRBJ1-2; V gene: TRBV6-2/TRBV6-3; CDR3 protein: CASSQSRGYTF
J gene: TRBJ1-1; V gene: TRBV11-2; CDR3 protein: CATRDSGAFF
J gene: TRBJ1-6; V gene: TRBV6-6; CDR3 protein: CASSPGGGAGLHF
J gene: TRBJ2-3; V gene: TRBV5-6; CDR3 protein: CASSLPAGGIDTQYF
J gene: TRBJ1-4; V gene: TRBV2; CDR3 protein: CASRETGVEEKLFF
J gene: TRBJ2-7; V gene: TRBV5-4; CDR3 protein: CASSLGGTSKGEQYF
J gene: TRBJ2-3; V gene: TRBV6-2/TRBV6-3; CDR3 protein: CASSYRGTDTQYF
J gene: TRBJ2-1; V gene: TRBV10-3; CDR3 protein: CAISGLRGQGLGEQFF
J gene: TRBJ2-7; V gene: TRBV4-1; CDR3 protein: CASSQEPGGSLYEQYF
J gene: TRBJ2-1; V gene: TRBV6-5; CDR3 protein: CASSIGLAVGNEQFF
J gene: TRBJ2-3; V gene: TRBV3-1/TRBV3-2; CDR3 protein: CASSETGYSTDTQYF